The rows below give T cell receptor beta chains drawn from one sample of a study of OX40 agonist ivuxolimab in advanced cancers. Profiled with immunoSEQ multiplex PCR; TCRdb holds only in-frame clones, not every one. Of roughly 90,000 clones in the sample, around 90% were seen once. The sample consisted of CD4+ or CD8+ T cells sorted from blood, taken in a trial of the OX40 agonist ivuxolimab. All receptors derive from an adult with an advanced solid tumor such as melanoma, head and neck, liver or kidney cancer. CDR3s leave out the opening cysteine and the closing phenylalanine or tryptophan.

V gene	CDR3 protein
TRBV10-3	AISGGTGADTEAF
TRBV27	ASSSLQGSYGYT
TRBV30	AWSLGRTSGSRSYNEQF
TRBV28	ASSRTLYEQY
TRBV11-1	ASSRGDGGGNEQF
TRBV11-2	ASRLITGLGETQY
TRBV7-9	ASSFTGADTQY
TRBV10-3	ATGLAGERYEQY
TRBV29-1	SVDLGGQTQY
TRBV5-6	ASSLPEGTVTYGYT
TRBV2	ASSVSYEQY
TRBV2	ASSQERQRGDTQY
TRBV4-2	ASSQGNGNTIY
TRBV11-2	ASSLDRGALTEAF
TRBV27	ASSKGQDHTDTQY
TRBV6-4	AGTRDTSYEQY
TRBV5-1	ASRDSGNPVNEQF
TRBV6-1	ASSGTTGERMF
TRBV7-3	ASSYGGDNTGELF
TRBV19	ASSPQGARGYGYT
TRBV7-2	ASSLPNSEAF
TRBV11-2	ASSQGQQETQY
TRBV11-2	ASSEQVQETQY
TRBV4-1	ASSQAGGRTGELF
TRBV4-1	ASSQNKDVRETQY
TRBV7-3	ASSFTGGNTEAF
TRBV13	ATRTGVFTEAF
TRBV7-8	ASSLESGWTYNEQF
TRBV5-1	ASSYSPSQGLNTEAF
TRBV19	ASSTRVGRSYEQY
TRBV2	ASSLLAGAYNEQF